This T cell receptor (beta chain) was documented in a study of cytomegalovirus exposure and HLA in healthy donors listed by TCRdb under 2017. About the full investigation: According to an earlier analysis of a few hundred of the donors, roughly 180 million T cells yielded some 110 million unique TCR beta sequences and more than 250 Gb of sequence data. Among 398 genotyped donors of the cohort, an average of roughly 240,000 unique TCR beta nucleotide sequences were sequenced per donor, about a sixth of them non-productive. A later genetic analysis took genome-wide SNP genotypes for about 55% of the 666 donors and used that subset as a discovery cohort. Typing coverage differed by locus: A, B, C, DRB1 and DQB1 were typed in about 629-640 donors, DQA1 in about 550, DPA1 in 606, and DPB1 in approximately 450. Donor age, sex, ethnicity and CMV serostatus were collected together with the repertoire data. The later analysis used no new phenotypic data to find candidate immune exposures, relying instead on TCR beta sequences and their occurrence across donors. To predict cytomegalovirus infection status, the study combined high-throughput TCR immunosequencing, statistical association of individual TCRs with disease status, and machine learning. Because of strong linkage in the cohort, a few DR-DQ haplotypes were treated as single units for association and clustering. Of the approximately 400 genotyped donors, roughly 80% were placed in the genetic ancestry cluster associated with self-reported Caucasian donors. The study aimed to test whether signatures of past pathogen exposure could be identified by cataloging public T cell receptors. To decide whether each TCR beta V gene segment behaved as functional or pseudogenic, an earlier analysis of approximately 600 of the donors relied on high-throughput TCR beta sequencing. To study patterns of TCR occurrence, a later analysis re-analyzed previously published TCR beta repertoires from 650 to 750 donors and added high-resolution HLA genotyping. Both class I and class II loci were covered by HLA typing, at four-digit resolution. Every repertoire in the discovery cohort had been generated on one and the same sequencing platform. A separate validation cohort of about 110 different subjects was used in addition to the 666-subject first cohort. The T cell repertoires of 700 or so subjects were profiled by immunosequencing and related to cytomegalovirus serostatus. An early release that covered some 630 HLA-typed donors contained 250 to 350 gigabases of sequencing data and 65 million to 100 million unique TCR sequences.

Concerning this clone: The antigen it binds to is not known. Nothing much larger sits one base from this clone, and base qualities are not available.

The cohort consisted of fewer than 700 healthy bone marrow donors. At the time of sampling, every cohort member was nominally healthy, though immune exposures that went unrecorded were likely present. The donor was CMV seropositive and belonged to the group of 250 to 350 seropositive cohort members. A peripheral blood sample was collected from each donor, and TCR beta sequencing was performed on peripheral blood mononuclear cells. Genomic DNA was extracted from the blood cell samples with the Qiagen DNeasy Blood Extraction Kit. V is clipped by 3 bases and J by 3 bases, and the sequence between their germline boundaries is 13 bases long. CDR3 length: 14 amino acids, cysteine to phenylalanine. Solely the CDR3 DNA is kept, with 42 bases framed from the first base. The germline V gene specifies SGHRS as CDR1 and YFSETQ as CDR2. The paper as a whole reports these results and caveats: The only immune exposure information available for the cohort was CMV serostatus. Most TCR sequences were seen in very few donors, while some public TCRs were found in many individuals. A later analysis found that most CMV-associated TCR beta chains appeared HLA-restricted, with HLA associations seemingly driven largely by CMV exposure. Cytomegalovirus status was reported to be diagnosed by the classifier with high specificity and sensitivity in both the original and validation cohorts. The sequencing pipeline was judged likely to have produced a cluster of highly shared sequence variants as a technical artifact. Because the 87-base-pair reads could not distinguish some IMGT-functional V segments, including TRBV6-2 and TRBV6-3, those segments were excluded. An earlier analysis of some 590 of the donors showed that most TCR beta V segments appeared in productive rearrangements either about 87% or about 30% of the time, which broadly matched IMGT annotations. Assigning TCR associations to individual alleles was difficult when HLA alleles, especially DR and DQ, strongly co-occurred. According to a later genetic analysis, donors in an Asian-associated ancestry cluster had fewer N-insertions in productive TCRs than the roughly 660-donor mean. Correlated functional status among segregating V segments might reflect linkage disequilibrium, but an unknown experimental factor could not be ruled out. HLA typing was unavailable for some donors at each locus, so association tests used only the typed subset. Roughly 15 rarely observed V segments, including chromosome 9 orphons, were excluded from the earlier analysis of some 590 of the donors because counts were too low. Specific HLA alleles were associated with over 15,000 TCR beta sequences at a false discovery rate of 0.05 in a later analysis. A further reported finding was that TCR beta sequences accurately predicted the HLA-A and HLA-B alleles for most subjects in the first cohort. A total of about 150 TCR beta chains were listed by the study as associated with cytomegalovirus. Three of the identified cytomegalovirus-associated TCR beta chains were confirmed in vitro to be specific for cytomegalovirus antigens. V-gene and J-gene trimming of TCR beta chains was associated with a missense DCLRE1C variant in a later genetic analysis, and the association was replicated in an independent cohort. Sequencing depth was assumed to be roughly uniform across donors in the presence/absence analyses, though that assumption may not hold. A later analysis found that HLA-associated TCR beta chains were more clonally expanded and had lower generation probabilities than equally common non-associated chains. A later analysis reported that several top co-occurrence clusters appeared linked to parvovirus B19, influenza, CMV and Epstein-Barr virus. In a later analysis, the rate of TCR association differed among HLA loci, with DRB1 alleles having the most associated TCRs and HLA-C alleles having the fewest. According to the authors, the approach could potentially be generalized to other disease states and immunological phenotypes. In this cohort, only TCR beta chains were sequenced, and detectable features were limited by the absence of alpha or paired-chain data.

Library preparation employed the immunoSEQ multiplex PCR assay. For the multiplex PCR, a mixture combining 60 forward primers for TCR Vbeta segments and 13 reverse primers for TCR Jbeta segments was used. The CDR3 region of rearranged TCR beta genes was amplified from genomic DNA by a multiplex PCR assay. Amplified TCR beta libraries were sequenced as 87-base-pair reads on the Illumina HiSeq System. On the authors' methods: A later analysis tallied tens of millions of unique TCR beta chains across the approximately 670 repertoires, and about 10 million of those chains were shared by two or more donors. A nearest-neighbor algorithm error-corrected the raw reads and collapsed the reads into unique sequences, merging closely related sequences to remove PCR and sequencing errors. To assign V, D and J gene segments, CDR3 sequences were aligned to IMGT reference sequences. For a sequence to be retained, a match of at least six nucleotides was required to both a V gene segment and a J gene segment. Rearrangements were classified as productive when the CDR3 lacked stop codons and remained in frame with V and J, and all other rearrangements were classified as non-productive. Following IMGT convention, CDR3 was defined as the stretch from the second conserved V-encoded cysteine to the conserved J-encoded phenylalanine. The earlier analysis of about 620 of the donors excluded sequences that lacked an unambiguous match to a single V gene segment. In an earlier analysis of about 590 of the donors, a V segment was called functional when productive rearrangements were above 56.7%, and segregating when the standard deviation between donors exceeded 5%. A statistical classification framework was built to diagnose cytomegalovirus status from the catalog of TCR beta chain sequences. V and J gene assignment, in a later analysis, came from comparing TCR nucleotide sequences with IMGT/GENE-DB human TR gene sequences. Using the TCRdist pipeline, a later analysis assigned CDR3 sequences along with most-parsimonious VDJ recombination scenarios. In a later analysis, every TCR beta chain was defined by the combination of its CDR3 amino acid sequence and its V-gene family, and reads without a unique V-gene family were dropped. A later analysis removed over 500 highly shared, low-generation-probability nucleotide sequences to deal with suspected cross-contamination and a sequencing artifact. In a later analysis, a clonal expansion index was calculated for each public chain from normalized within-repertoire ranks of inferred template counts. In a later analysis, generation probabilities were computed with a VDJ recombination model fitted to out-of-frame rearrangements, and the resulting probabilities were checked against IGoR. Hypergeometric tests were used in a later analysis to score TCR-TCR, TCR-HLA and TCR-CMV co-occurrence, with a repertoire-size bias correction applied to the TCR pairs. To estimate false discovery rates, a later analysis permuted the HLA or CMV assignments 20 times. A later analysis grouped co-occurring TCRs with DBSCAN, adding TCRdist sequence similarity when clustering within HLA-allele-positive subsets. Co-occurrence clustering excluded repertoires with fewer than 30,000 or more than 120,000 public chains, plus five with anomalous nucleotide sharing. The source is immuneACCESS, and TCRdb retained only in-frame sequences with V and J called. Part of the clones is not carried over; for the studies checked, unresolved V genes explain less than half of this, and the remainder is unexplained. V and J calls plus clone size are reproduced from that table; the DNA served to infer D and trimming. The sample table records over 80,000 clones; about four fifths of these occur just once. More than 5% of the sample goes to the ten largest clones.

The specimen sequenced was PBMCs. The chain joins TRBV5-1 to TRBJ2-7; possibly the D gene is TRBD1, per 6 matching bases. The source is a man aged 40-55 years in good health and CMV-seropositive. The sequenced DNA is TGCGCCAGCAGCTGGGGCAGGGGTAACTACGAGCAGTACTTC. Its product reads: CASSWGRGNYEQYF.